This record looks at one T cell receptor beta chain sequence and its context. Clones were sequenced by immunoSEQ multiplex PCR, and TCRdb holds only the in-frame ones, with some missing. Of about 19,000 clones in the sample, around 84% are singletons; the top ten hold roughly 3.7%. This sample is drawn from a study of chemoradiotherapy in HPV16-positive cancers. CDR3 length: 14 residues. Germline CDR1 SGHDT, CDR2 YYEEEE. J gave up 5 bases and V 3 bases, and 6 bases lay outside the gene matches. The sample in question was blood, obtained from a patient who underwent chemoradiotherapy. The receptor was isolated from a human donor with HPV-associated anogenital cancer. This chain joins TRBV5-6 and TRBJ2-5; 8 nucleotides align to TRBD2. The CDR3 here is CASSSGLDGETQYF. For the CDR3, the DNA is TGTGCCAGCAGCTCGGGACTAGACGGGGAGACCCAGTACTTC.